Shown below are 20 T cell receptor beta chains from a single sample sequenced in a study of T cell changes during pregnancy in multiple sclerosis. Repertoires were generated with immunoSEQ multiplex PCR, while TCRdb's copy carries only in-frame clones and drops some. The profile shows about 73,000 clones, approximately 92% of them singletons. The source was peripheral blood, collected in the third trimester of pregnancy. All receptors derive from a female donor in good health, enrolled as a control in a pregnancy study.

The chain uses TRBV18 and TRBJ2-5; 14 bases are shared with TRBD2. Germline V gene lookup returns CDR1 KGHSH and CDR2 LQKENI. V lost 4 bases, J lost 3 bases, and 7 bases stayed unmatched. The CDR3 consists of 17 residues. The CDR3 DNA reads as TGTGCCAGCTCACAACCGGGACTAGCGGGGGCCAAAGAGACCCAGTACTTC. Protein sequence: CASSQPGLAGAKETQYF.

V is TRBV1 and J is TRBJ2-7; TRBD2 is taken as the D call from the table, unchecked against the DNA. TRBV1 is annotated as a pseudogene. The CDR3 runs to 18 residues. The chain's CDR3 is CTSSRLRTSGVSTYEQYF. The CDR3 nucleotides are TGCACCAGCAGCCGGCTAAGGACTAGCGGGGTTAGTACCTACGAGCAGTACTTC.

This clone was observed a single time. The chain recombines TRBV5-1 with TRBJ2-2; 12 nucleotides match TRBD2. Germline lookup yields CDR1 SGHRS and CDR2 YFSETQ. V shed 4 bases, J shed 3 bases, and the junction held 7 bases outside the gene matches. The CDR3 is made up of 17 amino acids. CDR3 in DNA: TGCGCCAGCAGCCGTCTTACTAGCGGGGGGTACACCGGGGAGCTGTTTTTT. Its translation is CASSRLTSGGYTGELFF.

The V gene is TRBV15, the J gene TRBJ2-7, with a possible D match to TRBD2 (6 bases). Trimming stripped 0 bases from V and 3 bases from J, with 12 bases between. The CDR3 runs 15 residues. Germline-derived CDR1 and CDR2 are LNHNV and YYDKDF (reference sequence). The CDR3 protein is CATSREGGRGYEQYF. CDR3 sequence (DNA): TGTGCCACCAGCAGAGAGGGGGGTAGGGGCTACGAGCAGTACTTC.

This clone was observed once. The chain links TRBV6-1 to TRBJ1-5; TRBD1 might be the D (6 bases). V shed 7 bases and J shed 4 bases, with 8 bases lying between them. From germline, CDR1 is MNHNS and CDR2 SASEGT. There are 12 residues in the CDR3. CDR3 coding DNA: TGTGCCAGCATAGGGGGAAATCAGCCCCAGCATTTT. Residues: CASIGGNQPQHF.

CDR3 sequence: CASNTDRDQPQHF. In DNA, the CDR3 is TGTGCCAGCAACACCGACAGGGATCAGCCCCAGCATTTT. The chain is built from TRBV5-4 and TRBJ1-5; 7 bases map to TRBD1. Germline CDR1 is SGHNT and CDR2 is YYREEE (reference sequence). J was trimmed by 5 bases and V by 6 bases; bases with no gene match: 5. The CDR3 has 13 amino acids. Full variable domain (missing parts from reference TRBV5-4 and TRBJ1-5): ETGVTQSPTHLIKTRGQQVTLRCSSQSGHNTVSWYQQALGQGPQFIFQYYREEENGRGNFPPRFSGLQFPNYSSELNVNALELDDSALYLCASNTDRDQPQHFGDGTRLSIL.

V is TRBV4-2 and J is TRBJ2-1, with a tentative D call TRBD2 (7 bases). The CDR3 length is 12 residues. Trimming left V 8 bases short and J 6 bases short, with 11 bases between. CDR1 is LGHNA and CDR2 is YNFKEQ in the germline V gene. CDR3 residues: CASGGASNEQFF. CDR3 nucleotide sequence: TGTGCCAGCGGGGGGGCGAGCAATGAGCAGTTCTTC.

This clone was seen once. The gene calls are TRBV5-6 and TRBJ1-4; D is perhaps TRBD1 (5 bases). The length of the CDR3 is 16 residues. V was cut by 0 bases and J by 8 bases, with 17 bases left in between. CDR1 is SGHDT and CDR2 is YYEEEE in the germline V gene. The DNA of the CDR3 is TGTGCCAGCAGCTTGGGCAGGGAACTCGGTAGGGAAAAACTGTTTTTT. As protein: CASSLGRELGREKLFF.

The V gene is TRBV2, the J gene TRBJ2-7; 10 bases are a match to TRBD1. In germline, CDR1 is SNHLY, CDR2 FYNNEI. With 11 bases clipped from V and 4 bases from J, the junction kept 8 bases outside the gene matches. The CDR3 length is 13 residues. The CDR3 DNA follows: TGTGCCCGATCCTGGACAGGGGGATACGAGCAGTACTTC. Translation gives CARSWTGGYEQYF. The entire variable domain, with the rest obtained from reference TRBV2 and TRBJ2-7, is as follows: EPEVTQTPSHQVTQMGQEVILRCVPISNHLYFYWYRQILGQKVEFLVSFYNNEISEKSEIFDDQFSVERPDGSNFTLKIRSTKLEDSAMYFCARSWTGGYEQYFGPGTRLTVT.

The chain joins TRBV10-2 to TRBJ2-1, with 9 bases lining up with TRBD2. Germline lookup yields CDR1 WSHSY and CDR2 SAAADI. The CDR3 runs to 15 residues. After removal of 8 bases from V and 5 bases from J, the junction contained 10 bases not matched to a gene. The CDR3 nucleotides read TGCGCCAGCGGAGGTTGGGCTAGCGGGGACAATGAGCAGTTCTTC. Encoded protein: CASGGWASGDNEQFF.

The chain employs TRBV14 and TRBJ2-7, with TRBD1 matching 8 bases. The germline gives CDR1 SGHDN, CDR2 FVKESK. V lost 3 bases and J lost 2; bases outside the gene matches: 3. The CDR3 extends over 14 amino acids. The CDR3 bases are TGTGCCAGCAGCCAGGGCAGGGGGCCCTACGAGCAGTACTTC. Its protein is CASSQGRGPYEQYF.

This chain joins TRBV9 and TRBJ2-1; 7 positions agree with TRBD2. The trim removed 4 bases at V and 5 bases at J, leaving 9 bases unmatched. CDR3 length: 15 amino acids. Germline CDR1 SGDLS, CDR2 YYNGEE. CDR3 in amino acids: CASSPSLAVDNEQFF. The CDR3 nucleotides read TGTGCCAGCAGCCCTAGCCTAGCGGTAGACAATGAGCAGTTCTTC.

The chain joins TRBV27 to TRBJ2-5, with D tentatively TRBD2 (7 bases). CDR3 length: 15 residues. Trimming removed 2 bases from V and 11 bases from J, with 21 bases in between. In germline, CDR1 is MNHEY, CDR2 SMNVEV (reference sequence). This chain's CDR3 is CASSLTQGGAREQYF. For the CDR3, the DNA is TGTGCCAGCAGTTTAACCCAAGGGGGGGCGCGGGAGCAGTACTTC.

Here the CDR3 reads CASSLGTSGRAGDTQYF. CDR3 bases: TGCGCCAGCAGCCTCGGGACTAGCGGGAGGGCCGGGGATACGCAGTATTTT. This chain connects TRBV5-1 to TRBJ2-3; TRBD2 matches at 16 bases. The CDR3 is 17 amino acids. Losses at the gene ends were 4 bases for V and 6 bases for J; bases not matched to a gene: 8. Germline values: CDR1 SGHRS, CDR2 YFSETQ.

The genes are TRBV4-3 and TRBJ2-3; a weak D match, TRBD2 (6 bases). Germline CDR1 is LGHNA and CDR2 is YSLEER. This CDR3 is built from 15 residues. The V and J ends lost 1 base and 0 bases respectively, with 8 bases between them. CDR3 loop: CASSQAGTSTDTQYF. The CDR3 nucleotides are TGCGCCAGCAGCCAAGCGGGGACTAGCACAGATACGCAGTATTTT.

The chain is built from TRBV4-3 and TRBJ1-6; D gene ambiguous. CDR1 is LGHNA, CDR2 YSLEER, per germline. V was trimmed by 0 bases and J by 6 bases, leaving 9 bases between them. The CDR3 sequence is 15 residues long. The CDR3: CASSQDVTVNSPLHF. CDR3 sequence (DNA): TGCGCCAGCAGCCAAGATGTAACAGTTAATTCACCCCTCCACTTT.

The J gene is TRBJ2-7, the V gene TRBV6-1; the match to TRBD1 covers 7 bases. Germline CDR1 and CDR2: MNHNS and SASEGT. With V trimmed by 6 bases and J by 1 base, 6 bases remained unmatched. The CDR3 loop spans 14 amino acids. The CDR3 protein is CASRAPTGSYEQYF. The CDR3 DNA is TGTGCCAGCAGGGCCCCGACAGGGTCCTACGAGCAGTACTTC.

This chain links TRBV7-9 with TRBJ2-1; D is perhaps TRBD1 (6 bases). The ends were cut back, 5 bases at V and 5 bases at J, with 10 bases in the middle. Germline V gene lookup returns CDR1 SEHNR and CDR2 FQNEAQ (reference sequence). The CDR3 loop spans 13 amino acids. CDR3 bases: TGTGCCAGCAGCCCACAGGGAGACAATGAGCAGTTCTTC. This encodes CASSPQGDNEQFF.

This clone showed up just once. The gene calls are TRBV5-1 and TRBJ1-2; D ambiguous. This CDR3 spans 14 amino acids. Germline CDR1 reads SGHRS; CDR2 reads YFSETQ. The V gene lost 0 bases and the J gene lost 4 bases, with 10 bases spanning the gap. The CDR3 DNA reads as TGCGCCAGCAGCTTGGAAGCCCGAAGCTATGGCTACACCTTC. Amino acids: CASSLEARSYGYTF.

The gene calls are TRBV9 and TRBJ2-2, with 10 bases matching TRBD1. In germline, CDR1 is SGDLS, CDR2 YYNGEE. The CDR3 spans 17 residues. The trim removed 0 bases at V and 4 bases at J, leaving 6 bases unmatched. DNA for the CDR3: TGTGCCAGCAGCGTAGCTAGGGGACAGGGGCCCACCGGGGAGCTGTTTTTT. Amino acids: CASSVARGQGPTGELFF.